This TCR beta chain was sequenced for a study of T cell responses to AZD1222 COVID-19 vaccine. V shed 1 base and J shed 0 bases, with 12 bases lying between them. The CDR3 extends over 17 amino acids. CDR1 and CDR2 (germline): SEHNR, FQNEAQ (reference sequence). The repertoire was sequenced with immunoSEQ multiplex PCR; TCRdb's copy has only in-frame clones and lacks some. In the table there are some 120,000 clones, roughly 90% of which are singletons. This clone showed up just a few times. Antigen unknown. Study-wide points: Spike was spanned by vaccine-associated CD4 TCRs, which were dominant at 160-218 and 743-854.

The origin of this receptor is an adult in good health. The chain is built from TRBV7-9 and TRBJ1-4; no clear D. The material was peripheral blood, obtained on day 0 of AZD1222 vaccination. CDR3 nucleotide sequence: TGTGCCAGCAGCTTAGGCGCCCCCCGAGCAACTAATGAAAAACTGTTTTTT. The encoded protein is CASSLGAPRATNEKLFF.